These 13 T cell receptor beta chains were all obtained from the same sample, sequenced in a study of spatial heterogeneity in lung cancer. The study's findings and limits: Tumoral mutation counts were tracked by counts of expanded intratumoral alpha and beta TCRs.

These receptors are not linked to any known antigen. Documented time point: sample taken at primary tumor resection. TCRdb passed the 5' RACE reads through MiXCR, listing each CDR3 protein once. The table lists about 100,000 distinct CDR3 sequences, under 4.5% of them singletons. Sequencing used lung tumor tissue, obtained at surgery. These TCRs come from a male donor with early-stage non-small cell lung cancer.

This clonotype was observed many times. The chain recombines TRBV28 with TRBJ1-4; 8 nucleotides match TRBD1. CDR1 is MDHEN and CDR2 is SYDVKM in the germline V gene. The CDR3 length is 14 residues. V lost 3 bases and J lost 12; bases outside the gene matches: 9. The CDR3 DNA sequence: TGTGCCAGCAGTTTCTCGGACAGGGTAGGGGAACTGTTTTTT. Its translation: CASSFSDRVGELFF.

The chain couples TRBV20-1 to TRBJ2-7; 9 bases map to TRBD1. Per the germline V gene, CDR1 is DFQATT and CDR2 is SNEGSKA (reference sequence). The V and J ends lost 4 bases and 2 bases, in that order; junction bases with no gene match: 12. The CDR3 is 16 amino acids. The DNA for the CDR3 is TGCAGTGCTACGCAACCTACAGGGGGCCCCCCCTACGAGCAGTACTTC. Translation: CSATQPTGGPPYEQYF.

There are many counts of this clonotype. The chain is built from TRBV29-1 and TRBJ2-7; D not certain. Germline V lookup: CDR1 SQVTM, CDR2 ANQGSEA. The V and J ends lost 7 bases and 9 bases respectively, with 16 bases between them. CDR3 size: 11 residues. CDR3 amino acids: CSATIGIGQYF. The CDR3 coding sequence is TGCAGCGCGACAATAGGGATCGGGCAGTACTTC.

This clonotype was observed many times. The rearrangement joins TRBV29-1 to TRBJ2-1; tentative D call: TRBD1 (6 bases). The V gene lost 6 bases and the J gene lost 0 bases, with 15 bases spanning the gap. Germline V CDR1 and CDR2: SQVTM, ANQGSEA. This CDR3 region has 15 residues. CDR3 sequence (DNA): TGCAGCGTCAAGAGACAGGTTAGCTCCTACAATGAGCAGTTCTTC. As protein: CSVKRQVSSYNEQFF.

This clonotype was found many times. The genes are TRBV28 and TRBJ1-1, with a tentative D call TRBD1 (5 bases). CDR1 is MDHEN and CDR2 is SYDVKM in the germline V gene. This CDR3 has 14 amino acids. Trimming pared 6 bases from V and 1 base from J, leaving 12 bases between. DNA for the CDR3: TGTGCCAGCAGCCGAGGGGACCCGAACACTGAAGCTTTCTTT. This encodes CASSRGDPNTEAFF.

This clonotype was counted at least ten times. The CDR3, as DNA: TGTGCCAGCAGTAACAGGGGTGATCAGCCCCAGCATTTT. Its protein product is CASSNRGDQPQHF. This rearrangement joins TRBV12-3 or TRBV12-4 to TRBJ1-5; 7 nucleotides line up with TRBD1. This CDR3 region has 13 residues. V gave up 5 bases and J gave up 5 bases; unmatched junction bases: 3.

In this sample, this clonotype turned up many times. V is TRBV4-2 and J is TRBJ2-1; D assignment may be TRBD1 or TRBD2 (5 bases each). Looked up from germline, CDR1 is LGHNA and CDR2 is YNFKEQ. Trimming left V 0 bases short and J 5 bases short, with 20 bases between. The CDR3 is 18 residues long. CDR3 in DNA: TGTGCCAGCAGCCAAGAATCACCGGGACCCCGAACGAACAATGAGCAGTTCTTC. Encoded protein: CASSQESPGPRTNNEQFF.

This clonotype was observed at least ten times. This sequence joins TRBV6-5 and TRBJ1-1; 12 positions match TRBD1. Trimming removed 4 bases from V and 4 bases from J; junction bases left unmatched: 7. The V gene's germline CDR1 is MNHEY and CDR2 SVGAGI. There are 16 residues in the CDR3. CDR3 residues: CASSFSGTGGGTEAFF. CDR3 nucleotides: TGTGCCAGCAGTTTTTCCGGGACAGGGGGCGGCACTGAAGCTTTCTTT.

V gene TRBV15 combines with J gene TRBJ2-7; perhaps TRBD2 as D (6 bases). The CDR3 is made up of 14 amino acids. CDR1 is LNHNV, CDR2 YYDKDF, per germline (reference sequence). Trimming pared 0 bases from V and 3 bases from J, leaving 9 bases between. The CDR3 DNA is TGTGCCACCAGCAGAGATAACGGGGGCTACGAGCAGTACTTC. Translated, it gives CATSRDNGGYEQYF.

This clonotype was detected ten times or more. The chain joins TRBV16 to TRBJ1-1; TRBD1 matches at 7 bases. J lost 1 base, V lost 3 bases, and 14 bases had no gene match. From germline, CDR1 is KGHSY and CDR2 FQNENV. The CDR3 runs to 18 residues. CDR3 sequence: CASSHSDLVRGGNTEAFF. CDR3 DNA: TGTGCCAGCAGCCACTCCGACCTCGTCAGGGGGGGGAACACTGAAGCTTTCTTT. Filled out from reference TRBV16 and TRBJ1-1, the complete variable domain reads GEEVAQTPKHLVRGEGQKAKLYCAPIKGHSYVFWYQQVLKNEFKFLISFQNENVFDETGMPKERFSAKCLPNSPCSLEIQATKLEDSAVYFCASSHSDLVRGGNTEAFFGQGTRLTVV.

This clonotype occurred many times. This chain joins TRBV6-5 and TRBJ1-4; perhaps TRBD1 as D (6 bases). CDR3 size: 13 residues. Germline lookup yields CDR1 MNHEY and CDR2 SVGAGI. V dropped 5 bases and J dropped 8 bases, with 12 bases sitting between them. CDR3 amino acids: CASSTGTREKLFF. The CDR3 nucleotides are TGTGCCAGCAGTACAGGGACTCGGGAAAAACTGTTTTTT.

This clonotype was recorded at least ten times. J is TRBJ2-7 and V is TRBV5-1; D may be TRBD1 (6 bases). The CDR3 runs to 12 residues. The germline V gene encodes CDR1 SGHRS and CDR2 YFSETQ. Trimming removed 3 bases at V and 3 bases at J, with 7 bases between. The CDR3 spells CASSWDNYEQYF. The CDR3 bases are TGCGCCAGCAGCTGGGACAACTACGAGCAGTACTTC.

For the CDR3, the DNA is TGTGCCAGCAGCTCGGTCACAGATACGCAGTATTTT. Translated, it gives CASSSVTDTQYF. J is TRBJ2-3 and V is TRBV7-2; no definite D call. Between the trimmed V and J ends, which lost 4 bases and 2 bases, there was a span of 4 bases. The CDR3 is made up of 12 amino acids. Germline CDR1 is SGHTA and CDR2 is FQGNSA.